Described below is a single T cell receptor beta chain sequence and its context. Its antigen remains unidentified. Per-base quality was not reported, and no clone a single base away is much larger than it. The data originate from a study of cytomegalovirus exposure and HLA in healthy donors (TCRdb year 2017). For the study in its entirety: An earlier analysis of several hundred of the donors reported 276 Gb of sequence data and some 110 million unique TCR beta sequences obtained from 150 million to 200 million T cells. About 330 gigabases of sequencing data and approximately 91 million unique TCR sequences made up an early release that covered some 640 HLA-typed donors. The genetic ancestry cluster associated with self-reported Caucasian donors included over 80% of the 300 to 450 genotyped donors. The study aimed to test whether signatures of past pathogen exposure could be identified by cataloging public T cell receptors. Using immunosequencing, the study profiled T cell repertoires from 550 to 750 subjects and related those repertoires to cytomegalovirus serostatus. A separate validation cohort of roughly 130 different subjects was used in addition to the roughly 700-subject first cohort. To predict cytomegalovirus infection status, the study combined high-throughput TCR immunosequencing, statistical association of individual TCRs with disease status, and machine learning. A later analysis re-examined previously published TCR beta repertoires from several hundred donors and added high-resolution HLA genotyping to investigate patterns of TCR occurrence. The later analysis used no new phenotypic data to find candidate immune exposures, relying instead on TCR beta sequences and their occurrence across donors. An earlier analysis of fewer than 750 of the donors used high-throughput TCR beta sequencing to judge whether each TCR beta V gene segment behaved as functional or pseudogenic. Donor age, sex, ethnicity and CMV serostatus were collected together with the repertoire data. Genome-wide SNP genotypes for about 65% of the 666 donors were used in a later genetic analysis, which treated that subset as a discovery cohort. Every discovery cohort repertoire had been produced on one sequencing platform. HLA typing included class I and class II loci at four-digit resolution. The number of typed donors differed by locus: roughly 629-630 for A, B, C, DRB1 and DQB1; some 540 for DQA1; 606 for DPA1; and some 450 for DPB1. Because of strong linkage in the cohort, four or five DR-DQ haplotypes were treated as single units for association and clustering. Among about 360 genotyped donors of the cohort, an average of 235,054 unique TCR beta nucleotide sequences were sequenced per donor, around 20% of them non-productive.

To prepare the library, the immunoSEQ multiplex PCR assay was applied. For the multiplex PCR, a mixture combining 60 forward primers for TCR Vbeta segments and 13 reverse primers for TCR Jbeta segments was used. Amplification of the CDR3 region of rearranged TCR beta genes was performed with a multiplex PCR assay on genomic DNA. Amplified TCR beta libraries were sequenced as 87-base-pair reads on the Illumina HiSeq System. The paper's data handling went like this. In a later analysis, tens of millions of unique TCR beta chains were counted across the approximately 670 repertoires, and roughly 9.9 million of these chains were shared by at least two donors. Raw reads were error-corrected and collapsed into unique sequences by a nearest-neighbor algorithm in which closely related sequences were merged to remove PCR and sequencing errors. CDR3 sequences were aligned to IMGT reference sequences to assign V, D and J gene segments. For a sequence to be retained, at least a six-nucleotide match to both a V gene segment and a J gene segment was required. A rearrangement counted as productive if the CDR3 had no stop codons and remained in frame with V and J, and every other rearrangement counted as non-productive. CDR3 was defined according to IMGT convention as the region running from the second conserved V-encoded cysteine to the conserved J-encoded phenylalanine. Sequences without an unambiguous match to a single V gene segment were excluded from the earlier analysis of approximately 600 of the donors. In an earlier analysis of approximately 500 of the donors, a V segment was called functional when productive rearrangements were above 56.7%, and segregating when the standard deviation between donors exceeded 5%. A statistical classification framework was built to diagnose cytomegalovirus status from the catalog of TCR beta chain sequences. A later analysis assigned V and J genes by comparing TCR nucleotide sequences with IMGT/GENE-DB human TR gene sequences. The TCRdist pipeline was used in a later analysis to assign CDR3 sequences and most-parsimonious VDJ recombination scenarios. In a later analysis, every TCR beta chain was defined by the combination of its CDR3 amino acid sequence and its V-gene family, and reads without a unique V-gene family were dropped. To address suspected cross-contamination and a sequencing artifact, a later analysis removed approximately 590 highly shared, low-generation-probability nucleotide sequences. In a later analysis, a clonal expansion index for each public chain was calculated from normalized within-repertoire ranks of inferred template counts. In a later analysis, generation probabilities were computed using a VDJ recombination model fitted to out-of-frame rearrangements, and the results were checked against IGoR. In a later analysis, TCR-TCR, TCR-HLA and TCR-CMV co-occurrence was scored with hypergeometric tests, and a repertoire-size bias correction was applied to TCR pairs. A later analysis estimated false discovery rates by permuting HLA or CMV assignments 20 times. A later analysis grouped co-occurring TCRs with DBSCAN, adding TCRdist sequence similarity when clustering within HLA-allele-positive subsets. Repertoires with fewer than 30,000 or more than 120,000 public chains were left out of co-occurrence clustering, as were about 5 repertoires with anomalous nucleotide sharing. TCRdb retrieved this table from immuneACCESS and kept in-frame rearrangements only. Not all clones are present; in checked studies, unresolved V genes account for under half, and no reason is known for the remainder. V and J calls and clone size come straight from that table; D and trimming were deduced from the DNA. The sample records hundreds of thousands of clones, around 80% of which are singletons. In total, the top ten clones hold approximately 0.6% of the sample.

The cohort comprised some 730 healthy bone marrow donors. At the time of sampling, all cohort members were nominally healthy, though unrecorded immune exposures were likely present. The donor tested CMV seronegative, placing the donor among the 300 to 400 seronegative members of the cohort. A peripheral blood sample was provided by each donor, and peripheral blood mononuclear cells were used for TCR beta sequencing. Genomic DNA extraction from the blood cell samples was performed with the Qiagen DNeasy Blood Extraction Kit. Its CDR3 holds 13 amino acids, cysteine through phenylalanine. CDR3 DNA is the only sequence kept; it has 39 bases, read in frame from the first base. V is pared back by 5 bases and J by 4 bases, with 10 bases lying between the germline termini. The germline V gene (reference sequence) sets CDR1 to SEHNR and CDR2 to FQNEAQ. Study-wide conclusions, independent of this receptor: Three of the identified cytomegalovirus-associated TCR beta chains were confirmed in vitro to be specific for cytomegalovirus antigens. Linkage disequilibrium might explain the correlated functional status among segregating V segments, but an unknown experimental factor could not be ruled out. Most CMV-associated TCR beta chains appeared to be HLA-restricted in a later analysis, and the HLA associations seemed to be driven largely by CMV exposure. When HLA alleles, especially DR and DQ, strongly co-occurred, TCR associations were difficult to assign to individual alleles. Some IMGT-functional V segments, including TRBV6-2 and TRBV6-3, could not be distinguished by the 87-base-pair reads and were therefore excluded. At a false discovery rate of 0.05, a later analysis linked under 20,000 TCR beta sequences to specific HLA alleles. Presence/absence analyses assumed roughly uniform sequencing depth across donors, an assumption that may not hold. A further reported finding was that TCR beta sequences accurately predicted the HLA-A and HLA-B alleles for most subjects in the first cohort. Most TCR sequences were observed very rarely across donors, whereas some public TCRs were present in many individuals. Compared with the approximately 600-donor mean, donors in an Asian-associated ancestry cluster had fewer N-insertions in productive TCRs, according to a later genetic analysis. A later analysis found that TCR association rates varied across HLA loci, with DRB1 alleles showing the most associated TCRs and HLA-C alleles the fewest. Broadly in line with IMGT annotations, most TCR beta V segments showed up in productive rearrangements about 87% or about 30% of the time in an earlier analysis of around 600 of the donors. The earlier analysis of nearly 600 of the donors excluded roughly 17 rarely observed V segments, including chromosome 9 orphons, because counts were too low. The authors suggested that the approach could potentially be extended to other disease states and immunological phenotypes. Because some donors lacked HLA typing at each locus, the association tests relied only on the typed subset. According to a later analysis, parvovirus B19, influenza, CMV and Epstein-Barr virus appeared linked to several top co-occurrence clusters. The classifier was reported to diagnose cytomegalovirus status with high specificity and sensitivity in both the original cohort and the validation cohort. For the cohort, immune exposure information was limited to CMV serostatus. An association between a missense DCLRE1C variant and V-gene and J-gene trimming of TCR beta chains was found in a later genetic analysis and replicated in an independent cohort. A total of about 150 TCR beta chains were listed by the study as associated with cytomegalovirus. A group of highly shared sequence variants was considered likely to be a technical artifact of the sequencing pipeline. Compared with equally common non-associated chains, HLA-associated TCR beta chains in a later analysis were more clonally expanded and had lower generation probabilities. In this cohort, only TCR beta chains were sequenced, and detectable features were limited by the absence of alpha or paired-chain data.

The chain uses TRBV7-9 and TRBJ2-3; the D gene remains uncertain. The specimen sequenced was PBMCs. The clonotype comes from a young man in good health and CMV-seronegative. The CDR3 corresponds to CASSPPRADTQYF. The nucleotides are TGTGCCAGCAGCCCCCCTAGAGCAGATACGCAGTATTTT.